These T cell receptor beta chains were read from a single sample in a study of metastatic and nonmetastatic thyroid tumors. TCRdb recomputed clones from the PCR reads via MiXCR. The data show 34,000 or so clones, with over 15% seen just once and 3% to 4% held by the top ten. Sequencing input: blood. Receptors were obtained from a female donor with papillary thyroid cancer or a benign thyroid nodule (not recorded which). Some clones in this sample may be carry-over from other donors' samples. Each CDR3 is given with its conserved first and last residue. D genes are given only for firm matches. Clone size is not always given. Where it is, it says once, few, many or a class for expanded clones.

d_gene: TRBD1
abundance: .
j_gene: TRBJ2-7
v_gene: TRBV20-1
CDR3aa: CGANGQGWAEQYF
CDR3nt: TGCGGTGCTAATGGACAGGGTTGGGCCGAGCAGTACTTC

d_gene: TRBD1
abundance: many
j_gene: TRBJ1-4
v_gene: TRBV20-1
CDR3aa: CSAGPGQGAGKLFF
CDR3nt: TGCAGTGCTGGGCCTGGACAGGGGGCGGGAAAACTGTTTTTT

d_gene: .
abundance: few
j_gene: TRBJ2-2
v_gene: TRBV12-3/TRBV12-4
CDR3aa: CASSFTPGAGGELFF
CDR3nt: TGTGCCAGCAGTTTTACACCGGGGGCTGGCGGGGAGCTGTTTTTT

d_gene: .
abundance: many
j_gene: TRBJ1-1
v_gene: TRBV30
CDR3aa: CAWSVAGRWTEAFF
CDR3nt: TGTGCCTGGAGTGTCGCAGGGAGGTGGACTGAAGCTTTCTTT

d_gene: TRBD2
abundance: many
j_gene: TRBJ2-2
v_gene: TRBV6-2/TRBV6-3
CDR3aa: CASSWGSGSAGELFF
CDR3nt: TGTGCCAGCAGTTGGGGTAGCGGGAGTGCCGGGGAGCTGTTTTTT

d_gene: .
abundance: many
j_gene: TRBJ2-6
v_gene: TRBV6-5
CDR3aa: CASSRGVGGSAGANVLTF
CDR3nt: TGTGCCAGCAGCCGCGGGGTTGGGGGGAGCGCTGGGGCCAACGTCCTGACTTTC

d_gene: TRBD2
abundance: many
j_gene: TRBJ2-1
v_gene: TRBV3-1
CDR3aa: CASSQETSGTMMQFF
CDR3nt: TGTGCCAGCAGCCAAGAAACTAGCGGAACAATGATGCAGTTCTTC

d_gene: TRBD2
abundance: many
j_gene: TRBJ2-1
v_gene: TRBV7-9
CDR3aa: CASSLYGGSSYNEQFF
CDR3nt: TGTGCCAGCAGCTTATATGGCGGGAGCTCCTACAATGAGCAGTTCTTC

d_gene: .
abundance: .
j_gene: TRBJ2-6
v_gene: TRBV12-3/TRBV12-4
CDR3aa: CASSTGQGLTGANALTF
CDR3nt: TGTGCCAGCAGTACGGGGCAGGGGCTAACTGGTGCCAACGCCCTGACTTTC

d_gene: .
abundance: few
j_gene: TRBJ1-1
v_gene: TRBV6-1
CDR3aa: CASSEYRGGTEAFF
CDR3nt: TGTGCCAGCAGTGAATATAGGGGTGGCACTGAAGCTTTCTTT

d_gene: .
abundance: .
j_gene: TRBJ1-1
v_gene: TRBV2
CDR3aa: CASSAGGGSQVAESFF
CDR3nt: TGTGCCAGCAGTGCGGGGGGCGGAAGTCAGGTCGCTGAATCTTTCTTT

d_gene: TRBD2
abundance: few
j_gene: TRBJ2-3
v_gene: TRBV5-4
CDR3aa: CASSLNSREGVRTQYF
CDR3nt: TGTGCCAGCAGCTTGAACTCGCGGGAGGGCGTACGGACGCAGTATTTT

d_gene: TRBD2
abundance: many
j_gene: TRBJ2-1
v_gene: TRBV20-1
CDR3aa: CSVQGGLAGVRSYNEQFF
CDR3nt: TGCAGTGTCCAAGGGGGGCTAGCGGGAGTGCGGTCCTACAATGAGCAGTTCTTC

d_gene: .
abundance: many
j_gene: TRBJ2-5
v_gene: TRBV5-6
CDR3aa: CASRAGGETQYF
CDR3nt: TGTGCCAGCAGGGCAGGGGGGGAGACCCAGTACTTC

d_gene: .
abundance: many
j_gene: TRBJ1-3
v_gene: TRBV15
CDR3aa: CATSPYRTASSGNTIYF
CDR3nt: TGTGCCACCAGTCCTTATCGGACAGCGAGCTCTGGAAACACCATATATTTT

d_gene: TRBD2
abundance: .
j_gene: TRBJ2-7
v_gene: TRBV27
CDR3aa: CASRSLGLETYEQYF
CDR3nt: TGTGCCAGCAGGTCCCTGGGACTAGAAACCTACGAGCAGTACTTC

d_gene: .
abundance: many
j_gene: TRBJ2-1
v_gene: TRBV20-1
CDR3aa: CSARDVRIGQFF
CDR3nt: TGCAGTGCTAGAGATGTTAGGATTGGGCAGTTCTTC

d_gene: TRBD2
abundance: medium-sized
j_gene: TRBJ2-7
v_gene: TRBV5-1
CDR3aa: CASSGGLAGEVRVYEQYF
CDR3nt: TGCGCCAGCAGCGGTGGACTAGCGGGAGAAGTCAGAGTGTACGAGCAGTACTTC

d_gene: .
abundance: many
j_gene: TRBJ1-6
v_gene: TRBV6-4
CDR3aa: CASSEGPPNYNSPLRF
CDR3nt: TGTGCCAGCAGCGAAGGCCCACCGAACTATAATTCACCCCTCCGCTTT

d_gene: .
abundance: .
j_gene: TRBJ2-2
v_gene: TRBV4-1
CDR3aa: CASSQHRDWPGELFF
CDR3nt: TGCGCCAGCAGCCAGCATAGGGATTGGCCCGGGGAGCTGTTTTTT

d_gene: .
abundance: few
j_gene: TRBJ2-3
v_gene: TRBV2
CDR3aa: CASSATGTYTQYF
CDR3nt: TGTGCCAGCAGCGCCACCGGGACATATACTCAGTATTTT